This T cell receptor beta chain was captured by sequencing in a study of T cell responses to AZD1222 COVID-19 vaccine. Findings of the study overall: The donor cohort was predominantly white British with a female majority, and clonal diversity may have been underestimated. Reportedly, nearly half the spike-specific TCRs target unmutated variant regions. At 160-218 and 743-854, vaccine-associated CD4 TCRs were dominant, and they spanned spike. Seropositive at baseline were only a handful of AZD1222 recipients.

V lost 7 bases, J lost 4 bases, and 15 bases lay in between. CDR1 and CDR2 from the germline V gene are SNHLY and FYNNEI. The CDR3 has 14 residues. This clone was seen just once. Antigen unknown. The method was immunoSEQ multiplex PCR; TCRdb's version includes in-frame clones alone and lacks a portion of them. The data show some 130,000 clones, approximately 88% seen once. The specimen comprised peripheral blood, sampled on day 0 of MenACWY control vaccination. The genes are TRBV2 and TRBJ2-3, with D possibly matching TRBD2 (6 bases). The source is an adult in good health. Here the CDR3 reads CASTSGAGSDTQYF. The DNA for the CDR3 is TGTGCCAGCACATCTGGAGCGGGCTCAGATACGCAGTATTTT.